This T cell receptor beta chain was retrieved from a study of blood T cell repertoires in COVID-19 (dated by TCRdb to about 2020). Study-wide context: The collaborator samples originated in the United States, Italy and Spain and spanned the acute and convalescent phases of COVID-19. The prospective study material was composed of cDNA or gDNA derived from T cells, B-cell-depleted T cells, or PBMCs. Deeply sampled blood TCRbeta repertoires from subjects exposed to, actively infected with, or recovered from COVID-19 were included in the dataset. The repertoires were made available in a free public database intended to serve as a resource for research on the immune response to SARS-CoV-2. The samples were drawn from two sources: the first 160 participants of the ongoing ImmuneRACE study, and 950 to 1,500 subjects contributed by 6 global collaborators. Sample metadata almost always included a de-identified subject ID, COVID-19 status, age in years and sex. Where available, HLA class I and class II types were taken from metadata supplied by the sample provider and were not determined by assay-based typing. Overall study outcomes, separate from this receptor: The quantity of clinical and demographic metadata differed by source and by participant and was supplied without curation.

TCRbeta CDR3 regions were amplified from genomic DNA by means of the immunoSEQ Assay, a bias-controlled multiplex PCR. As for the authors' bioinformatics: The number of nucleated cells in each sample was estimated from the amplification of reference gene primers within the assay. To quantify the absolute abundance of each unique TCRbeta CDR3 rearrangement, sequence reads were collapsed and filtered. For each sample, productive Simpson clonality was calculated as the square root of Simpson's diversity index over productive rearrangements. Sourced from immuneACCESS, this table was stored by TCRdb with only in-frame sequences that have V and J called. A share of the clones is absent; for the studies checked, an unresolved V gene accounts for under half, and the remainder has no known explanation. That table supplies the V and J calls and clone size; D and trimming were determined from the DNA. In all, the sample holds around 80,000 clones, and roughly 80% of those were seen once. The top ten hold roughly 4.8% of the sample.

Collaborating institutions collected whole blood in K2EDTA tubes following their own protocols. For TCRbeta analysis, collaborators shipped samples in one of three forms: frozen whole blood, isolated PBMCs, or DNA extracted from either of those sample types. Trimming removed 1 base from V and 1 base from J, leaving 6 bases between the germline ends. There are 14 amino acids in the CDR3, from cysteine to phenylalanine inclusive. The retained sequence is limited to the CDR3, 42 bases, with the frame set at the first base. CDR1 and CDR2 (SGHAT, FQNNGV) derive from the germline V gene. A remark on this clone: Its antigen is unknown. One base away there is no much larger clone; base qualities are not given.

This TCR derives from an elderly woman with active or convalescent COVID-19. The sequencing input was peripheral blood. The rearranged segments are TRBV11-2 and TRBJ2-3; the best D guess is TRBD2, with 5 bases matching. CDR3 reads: CASSLGGGTDTQYF. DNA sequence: TGTGCCAGCAGCTTAGGGGGAGGCACAGATACGCAGTATTTT.